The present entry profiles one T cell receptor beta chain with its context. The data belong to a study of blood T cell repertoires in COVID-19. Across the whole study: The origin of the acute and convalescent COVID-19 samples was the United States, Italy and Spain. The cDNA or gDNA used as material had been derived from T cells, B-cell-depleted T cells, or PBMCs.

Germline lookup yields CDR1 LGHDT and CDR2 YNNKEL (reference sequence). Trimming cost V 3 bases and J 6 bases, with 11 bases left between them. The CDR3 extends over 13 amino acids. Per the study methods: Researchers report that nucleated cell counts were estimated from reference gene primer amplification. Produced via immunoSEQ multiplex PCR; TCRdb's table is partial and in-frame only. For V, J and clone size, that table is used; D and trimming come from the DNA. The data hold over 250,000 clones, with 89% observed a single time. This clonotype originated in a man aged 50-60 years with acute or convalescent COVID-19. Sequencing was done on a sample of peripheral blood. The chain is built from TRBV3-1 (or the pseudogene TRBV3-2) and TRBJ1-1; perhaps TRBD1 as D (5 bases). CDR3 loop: CASSHRQTSEAFF. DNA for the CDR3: TGTGCCAGCAGCCACCGACAGACCTCTGAAGCTTTCTTT.